This entry features one T cell receptor (beta chain) sequence. Only a few counts were recorded for this clonotype. Its antigen target is currently unknown. Base qualities were left out, and no much larger clone turns up one base away. These data come from a study of blood T cells in healthy people across ages (dated by TCRdb to the mid-2010s). With regard to the full study: Template switching captured roughly one uniquely barcoded TCR beta cDNA molecule per two T cells in model experiments. Age-related changes in TCR beta repertoire diversity were measured in the study by deep sequencing normalized with unique cDNA molecular identifiers. Donors were grouped into four age groups: young (average approximately 15 years), middle-aged (about 38), aged (over 55) and long-lived (82). To avoid experimental bias, donors of different ages were spread randomly across the sequencing lanes. Using the same blood draw, the study looked at two additional independent replicas of 1 million unique cDNA reads for two donors, one aged 18 to 30 and the other aged 80 or older. The paper as a whole reports these results and caveats: Because donor CMV infection status was unknown, age-related changes in expanded clonotypes were potentially confounded. As age increased, observed TCR beta diversity per million T cells dropped in a roughly linear way, and a significant reduction was already evident by age around 41. Compared with the aged group, more naive CD4+ T cells, fewer expanded clones and increased TCR diversity were shown by the long-lived group, suggesting age selection. Estimates of total diversity based on one million sequenced T cells were regarded as lower bounds and as underestimates. The percentage of naive T cells measured by flow cytometry correlated strongly with observed TCR beta diversity. Because profiling used bulk unsorted PBMCs, naive and antigen-experienced compartments could not be compared conclusively.

The library was built by means of 5' RACE. TCRdb names Illumina HiSeq 2500 as the instrument used. A second PCR of about 6 to 11 cycles was run with a J-beta primer mix and a sample-barcoded 5' primer. A template-switch 5' adaptor carrying 12 random nucleotides introduced a unique molecular identifier onto each TCR beta cDNA molecule. Each sample yielded at least 3 million CDR3-containing paired-end reads. First-strand cDNA synthesis was performed from all RNA using the Mint cDNA synthesis kit, with priming by a TRBC-specific oligonucleotide. After uracil-DNA glycosylase treatment, a first 18-cycle PCR used universal primers M1SS and BC2_uni_R on all cDNA. The published analysis was carried out like this. For normalization, 1 million high-quality reads were randomly selected from each sample, with every read carrying a distinct molecular identifier. Reads with shared molecular identifiers were discarded instead of being binned into consensus sequences. MiTCR, set to a Q25 quality threshold and the strictest error-elimination algorithm, was used for CDR3 identification, clonotype clustering and error correction. A nonparametric unseen species model using Euler transformation provided a lower-bound estimate of total TCR beta diversity. Using fastp at Q25 and MiXCR, TCRdb reprocessed the public reads and kept productive beta chains. Records with the same CDR3 protein are collapsed into one entry carrying the most frequent genes and DNA. The V and J calls follow TCRdb's processing rather than the paper's. Present in this sample are around 670,000 distinct CDR3 sequences, about 30% of which were seen just once. The ten largest account for about 15% of the sample.

The CDR3 sequence holds 11 residues, the cysteine and phenylalanine included. The entry retains the CDR3 DNA only, 33 bases that are in frame from base 1. The junction carries 5 bases between V and J, which are trimmed by 7 bases and 4 bases respectively. The roughly 39 donors, aged roughly 6 to 95 years, were systemically healthy Caucasian individuals from Russia. Each donor gave ten milliliters of peripheral blood, drawn into EDTA-treated Vacutainer tubes. Ficoll-Paque density-gradient centrifugation was used to isolate PBMCs, with at least 6 million per sample. Total RNA, at least 5.5 micrograms per sample, was extracted from PBMCs with Trizol reagent. The percentages of naive CD45RAhigh/CD27high T cells were determined by flow cytometry on a PBMC aliquot from every donor.

The TCR was taken from a woman of 80 years or more in good health. The chain employs TRBV12-3 or TRBV12-4 and TRBJ1-3; the D gene is not confidently resolved. The sequencing input was blood. The CDR3 loop reads CASTRGNTIYF. The sequenced DNA is TGTGCCAGCACCCGGGGAAACACCATATATTTT.